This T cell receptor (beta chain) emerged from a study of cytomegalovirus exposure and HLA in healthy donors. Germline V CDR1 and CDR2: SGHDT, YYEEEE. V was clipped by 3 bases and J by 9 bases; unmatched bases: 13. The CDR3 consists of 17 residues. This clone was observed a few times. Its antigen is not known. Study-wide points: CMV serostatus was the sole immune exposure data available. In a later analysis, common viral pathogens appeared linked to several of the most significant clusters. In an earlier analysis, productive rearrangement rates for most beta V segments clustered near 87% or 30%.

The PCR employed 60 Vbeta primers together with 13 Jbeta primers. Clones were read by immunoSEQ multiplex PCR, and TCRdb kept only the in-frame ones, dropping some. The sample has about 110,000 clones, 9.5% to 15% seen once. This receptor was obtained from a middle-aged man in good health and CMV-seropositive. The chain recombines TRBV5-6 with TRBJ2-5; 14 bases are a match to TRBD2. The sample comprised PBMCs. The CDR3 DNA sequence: TGTGCCAGCAGCTCCCTGTGGGGGACTAGCGGGAGTAGGGCCCAGTACTTC. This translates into CASSSLWGTSGSRAQYF.